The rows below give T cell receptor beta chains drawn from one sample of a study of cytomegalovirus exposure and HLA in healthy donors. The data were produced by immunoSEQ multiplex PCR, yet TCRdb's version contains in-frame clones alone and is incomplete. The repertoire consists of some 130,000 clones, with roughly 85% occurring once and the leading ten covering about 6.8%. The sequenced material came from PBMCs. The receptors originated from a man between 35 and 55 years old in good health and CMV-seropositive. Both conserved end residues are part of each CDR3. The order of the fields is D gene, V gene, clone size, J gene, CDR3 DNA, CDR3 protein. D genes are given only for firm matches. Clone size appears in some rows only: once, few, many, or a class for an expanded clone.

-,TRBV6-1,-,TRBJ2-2,TGTGCCAGCAGCTCGGCCTACCCGGGGGCCGGGGAGCTGTTTTTT,CASSSAYPGAGELFF
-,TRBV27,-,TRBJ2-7,TGTGCCAGCAGTTTATCGGGGCGAAACTCGGCCTACGAGCAGTACTTC,CASSLSGRNSAYEQYF
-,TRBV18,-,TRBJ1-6,TGTGCCAGCTCACCCGGTCGCTCCTATAATTCACCCCTCCACTTT,CASSPGRSYNSPLHF
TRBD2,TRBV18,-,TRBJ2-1,TGTGCCAGCTCACCACCAGGTAGCGGGAGAAGAATCAATGAGCAGTTCTTC,CASSPPGSGRRINEQFF
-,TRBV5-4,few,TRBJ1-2,TGTGCCAGCAGCTTTTCTCACAGGAGCTACACCTTC,CASSFSHRSYTF
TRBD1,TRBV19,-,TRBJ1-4,TGTGCCAGTAGCGAAACCGGGACAGAAAATGAAAAACTGTTTTTT,CASSETGTENEKLFF
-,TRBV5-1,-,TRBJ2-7,TGCGCCAGCAGCTTTTCGACAGACTCCTACGAGCAGTACTTC,CASSFSTDSYEQYF
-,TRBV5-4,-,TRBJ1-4,TGTGCCAGCAGCCCAGACAGCTATAATGAAAAACTGTTTTTT,CASSPDSYNEKLFF
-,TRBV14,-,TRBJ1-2,TGTGCCAGCAGCCAAGGAGGGGGATATGGCTACACCTTC,CASSQGGGYGYTF
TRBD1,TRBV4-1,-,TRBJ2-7,TGCGCCAGCAGCCGTAATGTGGACAGGGGCTACGAGCAGTACTTC,CASSRNVDRGYEQYF
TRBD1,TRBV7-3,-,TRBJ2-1,TGTGCCAGCAGCTCACCGGGACAGGGGCTAGGGGTCTCCTACAATGAGCAGTTCTTC,CASSSPGQGLGVSYNEQFF
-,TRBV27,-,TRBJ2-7,TGTGCCAGCAGTTCCGACTACTCCTACGAGCAGTACTTC,CASSSDYSYEQYF
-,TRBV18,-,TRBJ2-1,TGTGCCAGCTCACCACCGGTAGGGGGCTCCTACAATGAGCAGTTCTTC,CASSPPVGGSYNEQFF
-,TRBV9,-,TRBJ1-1,TGTGCCAGCAGCGTAGCTACGGCCTTGGCAGGAAAGAACACTGAAGCTTTCTTT,CASSVATALAGKNTEAFF
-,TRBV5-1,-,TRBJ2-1,TGCGCCAGCAGCCCCGGGGAGTTCTCCTACAATGAGCAGTTCTTC,CASSPGEFSYNEQFF
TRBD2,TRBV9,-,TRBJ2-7,TGTGCCAGCAGCATAACCGGGACTAGCGGGACCGAGCAGTACTTC,CASSITGTSGTEQYF
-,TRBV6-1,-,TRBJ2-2,TGTGCCAGCAGCGACACAGCCACCGGGGAGCTGTTTTTT,CASSDTATGELFF
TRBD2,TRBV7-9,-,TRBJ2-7,TGTGCCAGCAGCCCAACCCGGACTAGCGGGAGTGGCGAGCAGTACTTC,CASSPTRTSGSGEQYF
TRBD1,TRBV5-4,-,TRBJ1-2,TGTGCCAGCAGCATCCGGGACAGGGGTGGGAATGGCTACACCTTC,CASSIRDRGGNGYTF
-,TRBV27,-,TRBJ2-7,TGTGCCAGCAGTTTAGAGCGGTACTCCTACGAGCAGTACTTC,CASSLERYSYEQYF
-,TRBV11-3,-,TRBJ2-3,TGTGCCAGCAGCTTAGGGCGGCAGAGCTTCACAGATACGCAGTATTTT,CASSLGRQSFTDTQYF
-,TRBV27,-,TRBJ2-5,TGTGCCAGCAGTTTAACGGGTTTGGAGACCCAGTACTTC,CASSLTGLETQYF
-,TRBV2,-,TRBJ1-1,TGTGCCAGCAGCGCGGAGAAGATCTCTGAAGCTTTCTTT,CASSAEKISEAFF
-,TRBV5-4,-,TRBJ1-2,TGTGCCAGCAGCTTGGACAGGTTCAATGGCTACACCTTC,CASSLDRFNGYTF
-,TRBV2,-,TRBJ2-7,TGTGCCAGCAGTGATCAGGGATTCTCCTACGAGCAGTACTTC,CASSDQGFSYEQYF
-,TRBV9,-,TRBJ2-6,TGTGCCAGCAGCTCGGAGAGGACAGCTGGGGCCAACGTCCTGACTTTC,CASSSERTAGANVLTF
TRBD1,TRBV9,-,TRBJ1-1,TGTGCCAGCAGCGGTACGACAGGGCGCACTGAAGCTTTCTTT,CASSGTTGRTEAFF
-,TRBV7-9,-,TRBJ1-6,TGTTCCAGCAGCTTAGTCCGGGGCTCCTATAATTCACCCCTCCACTTT,CSSSLVRGSYNSPLHF
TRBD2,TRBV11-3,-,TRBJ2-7,TGTGCCAGCAGCCGGGGGGGCGGGAGCTACGAGCAGTACTTC,CASSRGGGSYEQYF
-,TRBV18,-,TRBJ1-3,TGTGCCAGCTCCACCTCAGGGGCTAACTCTGGAAACACCATATATTTT,CASSTSGANSGNTIYF
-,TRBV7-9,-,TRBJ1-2,TGTGCCAGCAGCTTAGAGTACTCGTTTGGCTACACCTTC,CASSLEYSFGYTF
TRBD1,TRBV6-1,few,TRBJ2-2,TGTGCCAGCAGGGGTACAGGGGTCACCGGGGAGCTGTTTTTT,CASRGTGVTGELFF
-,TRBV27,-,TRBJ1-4,TGTGCCAGCAGTGCCGGGACTTGGGCCGAAAAACTGTTTTTT,CASSAGTWAEKLFF
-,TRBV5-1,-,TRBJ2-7,TGCGCCAGCAGCTTGCGTCGGGTTTCCTACGAGCAGTACTTC,CASSLRRVSYEQYF
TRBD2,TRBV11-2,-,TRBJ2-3,TGTGCCAGCAGCTTTCGTATTAGCGGGGAGGATACGCAGTATTTT,CASSFRISGEDTQYF
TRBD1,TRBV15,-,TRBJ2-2,TGTGCCACCAGCAGAGGTCAGGGGGCTCGGGGGAAGCTGTTTTTT,CATSRGQGARGKLFF